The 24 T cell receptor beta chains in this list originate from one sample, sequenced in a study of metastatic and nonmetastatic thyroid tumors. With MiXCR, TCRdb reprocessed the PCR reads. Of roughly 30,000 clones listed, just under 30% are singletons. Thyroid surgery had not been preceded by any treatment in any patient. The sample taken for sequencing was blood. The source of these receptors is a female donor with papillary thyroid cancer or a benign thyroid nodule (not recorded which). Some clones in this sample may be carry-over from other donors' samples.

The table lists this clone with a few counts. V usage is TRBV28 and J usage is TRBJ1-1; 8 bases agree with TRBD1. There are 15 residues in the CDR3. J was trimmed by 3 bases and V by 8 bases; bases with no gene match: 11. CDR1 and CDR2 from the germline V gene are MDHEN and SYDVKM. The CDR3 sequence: CASQIDGQGYTEAFF. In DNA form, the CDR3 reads TGTGCCAGCCAGATAGACGGACAGGGCTACACTGAAGCTTTCTTT. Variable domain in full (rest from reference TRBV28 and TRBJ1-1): DVKVTQSSRYLVKRTGEKVFLECVQDMDHENMFWYRQDPGLGLRLIYFSYDVKMKEKGDIPEGYSVSREKKERFSLILESASTNQTSMYLCASQIDGQGYTEAFFGQGTRLTVV.

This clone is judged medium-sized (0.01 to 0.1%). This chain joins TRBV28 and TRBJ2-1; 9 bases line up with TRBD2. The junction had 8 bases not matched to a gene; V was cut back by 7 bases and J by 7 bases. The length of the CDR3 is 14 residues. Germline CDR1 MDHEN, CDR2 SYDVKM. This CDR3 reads CASKRGEGLNEQFF. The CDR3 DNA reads TGTGCCAGCAAGCGGGGGGAGGGCCTAAATGAGCAGTTCTTC.

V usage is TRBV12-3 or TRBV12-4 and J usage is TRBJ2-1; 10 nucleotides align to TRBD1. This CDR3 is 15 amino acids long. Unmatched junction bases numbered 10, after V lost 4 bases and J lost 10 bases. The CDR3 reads CASSSRDRGDREQFF. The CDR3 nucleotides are TGTGCCAGCAGTTCCCGGGACAGGGGAGACAGGGAGCAGTTCTTC.

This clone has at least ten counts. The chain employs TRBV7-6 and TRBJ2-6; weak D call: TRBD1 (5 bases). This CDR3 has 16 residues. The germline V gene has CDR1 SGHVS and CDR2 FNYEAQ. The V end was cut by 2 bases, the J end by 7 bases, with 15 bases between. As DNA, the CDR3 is TGTGCCAGCAGCTTACTAGGGGCGCACGATGCCAACGTCCTGACTTTC. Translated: CASSLLGAHDANVLTF.

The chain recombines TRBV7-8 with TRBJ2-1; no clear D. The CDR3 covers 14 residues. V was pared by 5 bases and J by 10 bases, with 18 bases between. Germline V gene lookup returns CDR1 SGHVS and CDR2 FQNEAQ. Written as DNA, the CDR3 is TGTGCCAGCAGCACCCGACATGCCGCCGAAGAGCAGTTCTTC. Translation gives CASSTRHAAEEQFF. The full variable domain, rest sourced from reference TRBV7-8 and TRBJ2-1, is GAGVSQSPRYKVAKRGQDVALRCDPISGHVSLFWYQQALGQGPEFLTYFQNEAQLDKSGLPSDRFFAERPEGSVSTLKIQRTQQEDSAVYLCASSTRHAAEEQFFGPGTRLTVL.

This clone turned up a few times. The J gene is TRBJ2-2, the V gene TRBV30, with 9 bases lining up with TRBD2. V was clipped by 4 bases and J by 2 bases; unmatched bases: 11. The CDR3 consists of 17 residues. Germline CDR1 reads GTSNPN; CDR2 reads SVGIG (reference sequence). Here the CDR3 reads CAWTRWNSGGNTGELFF. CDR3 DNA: TGTGCCTGGACCCGTTGGAATAGCGGGGGAAACACCGGGGAGCTGTTTTTT.

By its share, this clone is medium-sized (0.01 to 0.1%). The CDR3 nucleotides are TGTGCCAGCCGTCCTCTAGGAGTGGGAGAAAAGGAGCAGTACTTC. It encodes CASRPLGVGEKEQYF. The chain couples TRBV6-1 to TRBJ2-7, with D possibly TRBD2 on 5 matching bases. This CDR3 spans 15 amino acids. In germline, CDR1 is MNHNS, CDR2 SASEGT. V was shortened by 8 bases and J by 7 bases, with 24 bases between the two germline ends.

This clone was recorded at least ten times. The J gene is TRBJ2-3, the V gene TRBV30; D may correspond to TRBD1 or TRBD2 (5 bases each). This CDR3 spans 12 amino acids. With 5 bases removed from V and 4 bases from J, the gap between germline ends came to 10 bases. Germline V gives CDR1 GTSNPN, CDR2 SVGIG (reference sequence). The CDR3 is CAWGGTPDTQYF. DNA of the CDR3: TGTGCCTGGGGGGGAACCCCAGATACGCAGTATTTT.

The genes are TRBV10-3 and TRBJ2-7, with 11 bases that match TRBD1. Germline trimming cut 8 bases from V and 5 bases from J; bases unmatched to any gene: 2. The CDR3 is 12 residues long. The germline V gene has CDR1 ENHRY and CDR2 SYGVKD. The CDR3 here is CAIGTGGNEQYF. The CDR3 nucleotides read TGTGCCATCGGGACAGGGGGAAACGAGCAGTACTTC.

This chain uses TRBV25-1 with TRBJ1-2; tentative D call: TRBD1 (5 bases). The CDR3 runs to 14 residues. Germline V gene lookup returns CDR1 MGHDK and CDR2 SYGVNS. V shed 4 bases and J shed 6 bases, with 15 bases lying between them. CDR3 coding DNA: TGTGCCAGCAGTGCGGAGAGTTGGACACATGGCTACACCTTC. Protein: CASSAESWTHGYTF.

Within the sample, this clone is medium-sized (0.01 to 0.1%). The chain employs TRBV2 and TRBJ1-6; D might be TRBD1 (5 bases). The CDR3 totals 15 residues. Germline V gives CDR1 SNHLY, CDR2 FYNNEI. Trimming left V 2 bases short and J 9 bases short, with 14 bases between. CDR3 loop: CASSEYRERGSPLHF. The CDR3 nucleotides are TGTGCCAGCAGTGAATACAGAGAAAGGGGTTCACCCCTCCACTTT.

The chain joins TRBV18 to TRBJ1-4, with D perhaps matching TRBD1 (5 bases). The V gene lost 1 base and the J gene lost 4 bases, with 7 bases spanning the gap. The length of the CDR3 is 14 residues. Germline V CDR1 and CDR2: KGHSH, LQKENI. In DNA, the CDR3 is TGTGCCAGCTCACCACGAGGGGATAATGAAAAACTGTTTTTT. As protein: CASSPRGDNEKLFF.

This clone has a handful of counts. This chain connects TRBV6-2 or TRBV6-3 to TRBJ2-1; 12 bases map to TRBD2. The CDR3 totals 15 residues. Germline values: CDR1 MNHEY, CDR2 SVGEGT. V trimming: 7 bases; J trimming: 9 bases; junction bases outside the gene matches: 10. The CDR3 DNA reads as TGTGCCAGCATTACCCCCCCGACTAGCGGGGGTGAGCAGTTCTTC. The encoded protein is CASITPPTSGGEQFF.

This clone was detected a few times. The CDR3 here is CDCSVRDREEKLFF. CDR3 nucleotides: TGTGACTGCAGCGTCCGGGACAGGGAGGAAAAACTGTTTTTT. This chain links TRBV9 with TRBJ1-4; 9 bases fit TRBD1. CDR1 and CDR2 from the germline V gene are SGDLS and YYNGEE. The length of the CDR3 is 14 residues.

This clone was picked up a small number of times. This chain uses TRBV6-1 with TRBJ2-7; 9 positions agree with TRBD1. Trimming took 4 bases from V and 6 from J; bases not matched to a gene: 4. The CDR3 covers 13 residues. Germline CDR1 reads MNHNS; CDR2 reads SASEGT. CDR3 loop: CASSADRGSEQYF. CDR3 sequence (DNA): TGTGCCAGCAGTGCGGACAGGGGTAGCGAGCAGTACTTC.

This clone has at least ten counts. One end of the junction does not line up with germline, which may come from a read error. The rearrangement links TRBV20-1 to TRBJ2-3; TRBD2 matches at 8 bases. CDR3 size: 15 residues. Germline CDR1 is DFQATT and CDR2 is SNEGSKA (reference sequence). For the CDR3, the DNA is TGCAGTGCTAGAGATCCGAGCGGGAGCATAGATACGCAGTATTTT. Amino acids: CSARDPSGSIDTQYF.

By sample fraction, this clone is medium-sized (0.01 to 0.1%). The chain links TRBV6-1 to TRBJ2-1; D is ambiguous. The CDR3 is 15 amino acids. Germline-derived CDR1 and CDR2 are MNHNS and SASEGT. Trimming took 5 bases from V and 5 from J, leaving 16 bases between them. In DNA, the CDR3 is TGTGCCAGCAGTTTTGACTTCAGCGTCGACAATGAGCAGTTCTTC. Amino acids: CASSFDFSVDNEQFF.

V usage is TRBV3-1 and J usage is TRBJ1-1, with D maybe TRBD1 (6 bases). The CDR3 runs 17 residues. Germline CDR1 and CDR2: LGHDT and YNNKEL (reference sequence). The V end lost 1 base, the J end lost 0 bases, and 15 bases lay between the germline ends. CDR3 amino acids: CASSQGLGQTLNTEAFF. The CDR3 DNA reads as TGTGCCAGCAGCCAAGGCCTAGGACAGACCTTGAACACTGAAGCTTTCTTT.

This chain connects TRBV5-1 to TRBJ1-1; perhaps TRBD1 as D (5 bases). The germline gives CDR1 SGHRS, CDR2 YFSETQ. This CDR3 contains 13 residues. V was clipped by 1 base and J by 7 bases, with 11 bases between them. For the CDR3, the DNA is TGCGCCAGCAGCTTGTTGGGGGGTATTGAAGCTTTCTTT. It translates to CASSLLGGIEAFF.

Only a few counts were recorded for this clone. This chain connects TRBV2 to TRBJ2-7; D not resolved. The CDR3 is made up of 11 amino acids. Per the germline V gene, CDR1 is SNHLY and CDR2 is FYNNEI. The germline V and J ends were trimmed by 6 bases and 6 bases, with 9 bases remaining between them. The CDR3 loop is CASRVQIEQYF. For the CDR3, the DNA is TGTGCCAGCAGGGTACAGATCGAGCAGTACTTC.

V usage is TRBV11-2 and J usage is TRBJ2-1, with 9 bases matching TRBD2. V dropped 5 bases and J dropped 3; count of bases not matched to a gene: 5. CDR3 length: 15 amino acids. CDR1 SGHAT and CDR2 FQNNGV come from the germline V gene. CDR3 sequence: CASSALAGYYNEQFF. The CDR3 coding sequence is TGTGCCAGCAGCGCTCTAGCGGGATACTACAATGAGCAGTTCTTC.

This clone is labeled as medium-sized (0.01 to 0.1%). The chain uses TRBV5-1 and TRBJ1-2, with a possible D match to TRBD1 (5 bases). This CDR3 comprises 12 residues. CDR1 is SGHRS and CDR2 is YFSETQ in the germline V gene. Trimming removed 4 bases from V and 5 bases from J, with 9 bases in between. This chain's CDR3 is CASSPGTYGYTF. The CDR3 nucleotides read TGCGCCAGCAGCCCCGGGACTTATGGCTACACCTTC.

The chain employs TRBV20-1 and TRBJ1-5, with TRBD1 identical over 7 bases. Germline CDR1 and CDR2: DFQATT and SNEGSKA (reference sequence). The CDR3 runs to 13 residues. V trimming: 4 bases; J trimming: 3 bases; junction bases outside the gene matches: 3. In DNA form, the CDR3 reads TGCAGTGCTACCACAGGGGTCAATCAGCCCCAGCATTTT. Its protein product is CSATTGVNQPQHF.

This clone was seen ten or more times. For the CDR3, the DNA is TGTGCCAGCAGTTCAAGGGGGAATGAGCAGTTCTTC. Its translation: CASSSRGNEQFF. The chain couples TRBV28 to TRBJ2-1; tentative D call: TRBD1 (6 bases). Germline-derived CDR1 and CDR2 are MDHEN and SYDVKM. V dropped 4 bases and J dropped 7 bases, with 8 bases sitting between them. The CDR3 extends over 12 amino acids.